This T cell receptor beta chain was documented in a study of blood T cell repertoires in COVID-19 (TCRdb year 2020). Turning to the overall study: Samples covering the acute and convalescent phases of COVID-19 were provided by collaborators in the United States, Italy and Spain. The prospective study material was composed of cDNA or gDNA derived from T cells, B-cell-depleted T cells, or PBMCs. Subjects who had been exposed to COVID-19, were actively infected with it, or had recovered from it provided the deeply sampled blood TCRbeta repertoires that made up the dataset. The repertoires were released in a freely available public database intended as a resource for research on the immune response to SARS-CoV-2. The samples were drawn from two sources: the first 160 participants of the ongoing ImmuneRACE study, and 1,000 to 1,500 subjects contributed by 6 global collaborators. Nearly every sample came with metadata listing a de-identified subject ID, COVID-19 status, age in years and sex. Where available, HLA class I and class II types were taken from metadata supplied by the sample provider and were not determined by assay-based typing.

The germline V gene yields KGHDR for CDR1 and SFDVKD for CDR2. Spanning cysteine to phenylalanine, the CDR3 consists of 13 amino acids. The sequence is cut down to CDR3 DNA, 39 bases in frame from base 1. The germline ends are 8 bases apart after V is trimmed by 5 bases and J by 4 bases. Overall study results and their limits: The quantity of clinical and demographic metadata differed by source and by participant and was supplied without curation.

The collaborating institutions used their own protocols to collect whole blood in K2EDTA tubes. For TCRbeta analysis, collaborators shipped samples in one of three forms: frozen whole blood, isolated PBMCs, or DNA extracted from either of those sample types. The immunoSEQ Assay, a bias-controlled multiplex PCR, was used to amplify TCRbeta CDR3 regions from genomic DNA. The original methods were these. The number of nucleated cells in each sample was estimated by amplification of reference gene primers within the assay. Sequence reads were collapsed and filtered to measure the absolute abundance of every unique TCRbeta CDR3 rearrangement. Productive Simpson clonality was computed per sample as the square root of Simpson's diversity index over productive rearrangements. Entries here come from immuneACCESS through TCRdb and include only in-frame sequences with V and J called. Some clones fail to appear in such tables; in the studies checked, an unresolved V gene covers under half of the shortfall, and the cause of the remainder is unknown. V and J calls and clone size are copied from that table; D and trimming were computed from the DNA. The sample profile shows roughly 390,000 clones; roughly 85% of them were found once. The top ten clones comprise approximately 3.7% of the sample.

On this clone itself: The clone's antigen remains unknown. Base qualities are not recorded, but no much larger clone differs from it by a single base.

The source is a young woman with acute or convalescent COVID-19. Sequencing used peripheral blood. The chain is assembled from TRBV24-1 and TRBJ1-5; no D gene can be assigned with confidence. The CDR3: CATSGSENQPQHF. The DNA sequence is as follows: TGTGCCACCAGTGGCAGCGAGAATCAGCCCCAGCATTTT.